This T cell receptor beta chain derives from a study of T cells in Graves' hyperthyroidism and ophthalmopathy. To note about this clonotype: The target antigen is unknown.

RNA transcripts served as the template for amplifying TCR beta CDR3 regions. Carried out on the TCR CDR3, a first-round RT-PCR used the HTBI primer set. TCRdb independently ran MiXCR on the multiplex PCR reads; one entry per CDR3 protein. The sample has under 650,000 distinct CDR3 sequences, about a sixth seen once. Findings and limits, study-wide: Most thyroid clonotypes expanded above 0.001 were also detected in blood.

CDR3 size: 15 residues. V lost 7 bases and J lost 12; bases outside the gene matches: 17. The genes are TRBV12-3 or TRBV12-4 and TRBJ2-1; TRBD2 aligns across 8 bases. The source material was blood. This receptor was identified in a woman aged 30 to 39 with Graves' hyperthyroidism. The CDR3 spells CASNLRTSGVQAQFF. In DNA form, the CDR3 reads TGTGCCAGCAACTTGAGAACTAGCGGTGTCCAAGCGCAGTTCTTC.